At least ten counts were recorded for the clone carrying this T cell receptor (beta chain). Its target is unknown. The SP2 primer and nested alpha and beta constant region primers amplified ligated cDNA in four rounds. For blood and skin samples, reverse transcription used TCR alpha and beta constant primers. TCRdb redid the calling of the 5' RACE reads with MiXCR, one entry per CDR3 protein. Among 48,000 or so distinct CDR3 sequences listed, 4.7% were seen once. The data belong to a study of naive and memory T cell subsets. CDR1 LNHDA and CDR2 SQIVND come from the germline V gene (reference sequence). The CDR3 consists of 16 residues. Unmatched junction bases numbered 8, after V lost 3 bases and J lost 5 bases. TCR cDNA received a 3' ligated oligonucleotide that carried a UMI. RNA was extracted from 2.5 ml of whole blood of healthy adults. Unsorted total RNA, about 1 to 1000 ng, was DNase treated before reverse transcription.

Study-wide results and caveats: TCR transcript changes with activation or differentiation may affect this RNA method.

The source is a female donor in good health. The rearrangement joins TRBV19 to TRBJ2-1, with TRBD2 matching over 9 bases. The CDR3 DNA is TGTGCCAGTAGTATCGCCAGGACTAGCGCGAACAATGAGCAGTTCTTC. Translated, it gives CASSIARTSANNEQFF.